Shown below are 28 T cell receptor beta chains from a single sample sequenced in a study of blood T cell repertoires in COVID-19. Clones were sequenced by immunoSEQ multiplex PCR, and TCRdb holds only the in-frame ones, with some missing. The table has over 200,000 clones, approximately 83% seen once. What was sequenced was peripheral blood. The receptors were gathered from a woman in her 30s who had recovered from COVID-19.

In DNA form, the CDR3 reads TGTGCCAGCAGTCCCGGGACAGTTTATGGCTACACCTTC. Its protein is CASSPGTVYGYTF. V is TRBV6-5 and J is TRBJ1-2; 7 bases match TRBD1. CDR3 size: 13 residues. The V gene's germline CDR1 is MNHEY and CDR2 SVGAGI. J gave up 5 bases and V 5 bases, and 5 bases lay outside the gene matches.

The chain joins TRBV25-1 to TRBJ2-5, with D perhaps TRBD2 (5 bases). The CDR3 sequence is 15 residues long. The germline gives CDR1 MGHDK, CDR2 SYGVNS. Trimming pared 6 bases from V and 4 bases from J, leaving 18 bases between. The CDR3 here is CASSLGLSIGETQYF. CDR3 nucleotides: TGTGCCAGCAGCCTCGGACTTTCAATAGGAGAGACCCAGTACTTC.

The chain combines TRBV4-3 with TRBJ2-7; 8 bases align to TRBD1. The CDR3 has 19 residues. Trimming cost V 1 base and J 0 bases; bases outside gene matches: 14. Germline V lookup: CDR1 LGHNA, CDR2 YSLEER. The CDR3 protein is CASSQAGQGIPGGSYEQYF. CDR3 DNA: TGCGCCAGCAGCCAAGCTGGACAGGGTATCCCCGGGGGCTCCTACGAGCAGTACTTC.

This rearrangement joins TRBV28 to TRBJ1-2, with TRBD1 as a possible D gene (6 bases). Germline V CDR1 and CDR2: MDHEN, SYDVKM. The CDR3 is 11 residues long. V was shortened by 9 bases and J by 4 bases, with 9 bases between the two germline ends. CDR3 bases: TGTGCCAGTTCAGGGGCCTATGGCTACACCTTC. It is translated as CASSGAYGYTF.

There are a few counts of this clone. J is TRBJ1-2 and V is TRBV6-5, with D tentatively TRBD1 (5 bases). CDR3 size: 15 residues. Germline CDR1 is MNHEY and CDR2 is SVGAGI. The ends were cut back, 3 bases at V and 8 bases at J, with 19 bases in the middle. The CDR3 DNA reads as TGTGCCAGCAGTTATTCTGGTCACGGGGGAAACGGCTACACCTTC. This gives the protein CASSYSGHGGNGYTF.

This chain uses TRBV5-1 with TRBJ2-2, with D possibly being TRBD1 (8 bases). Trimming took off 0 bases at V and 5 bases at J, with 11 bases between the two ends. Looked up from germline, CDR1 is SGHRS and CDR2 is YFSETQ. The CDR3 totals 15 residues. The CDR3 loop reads CASSLVQGGTGELFF. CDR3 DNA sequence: TGCGCCAGCAGCTTGGTACAGGGGGGGACCGGGGAGCTGTTTTTT.

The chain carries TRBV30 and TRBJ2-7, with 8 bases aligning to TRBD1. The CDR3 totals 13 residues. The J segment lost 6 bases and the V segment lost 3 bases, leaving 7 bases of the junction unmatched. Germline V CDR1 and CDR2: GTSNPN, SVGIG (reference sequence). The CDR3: CAWSRTGLGEQYF. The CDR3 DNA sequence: TGTGCCTGGAGCCGGACAGGGTTGGGCGAGCAGTACTTC.

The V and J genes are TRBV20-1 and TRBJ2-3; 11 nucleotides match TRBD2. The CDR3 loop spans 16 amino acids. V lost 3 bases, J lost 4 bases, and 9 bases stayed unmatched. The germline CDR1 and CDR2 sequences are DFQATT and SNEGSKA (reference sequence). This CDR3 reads CSASLIAGGPADTQYF. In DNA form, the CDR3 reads TGCAGTGCTAGTTTGATAGCGGGGGGGCCTGCAGATACGCAGTATTTT.

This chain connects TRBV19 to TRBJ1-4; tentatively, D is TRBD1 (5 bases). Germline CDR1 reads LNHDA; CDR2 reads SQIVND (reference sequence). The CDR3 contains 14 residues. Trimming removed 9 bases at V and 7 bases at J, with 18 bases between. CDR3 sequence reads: CASPSPGRPEKLFF. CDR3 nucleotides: TGTGCCAGCCCTTCCCCAGGGCGTCCTGAAAAACTGTTTTTT.

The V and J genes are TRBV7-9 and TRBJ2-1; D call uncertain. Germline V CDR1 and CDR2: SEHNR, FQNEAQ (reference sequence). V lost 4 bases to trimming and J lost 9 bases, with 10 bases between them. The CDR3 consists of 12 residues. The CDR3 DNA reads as TGTGCCAGCAGCTGGAGTCTTGCTGAGCAGTTCTTC. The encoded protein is CASSWSLAEQFF.

For the CDR3, the DNA is TGTGCCAGCAGTGAGATACAGGGCATGAACACTGAAGCTTTCTTT. Protein: CASSEIQGMNTEAFF. This rearrangement joins TRBV6-1 to TRBJ1-1, with D perhaps TRBD1 (6 bases). The V end lost 3 bases, the J end lost 0 bases, and 11 bases lay between the germline ends. This CDR3 contains 15 residues. The V gene's germline CDR1 is MNHNS and CDR2 SASEGT.

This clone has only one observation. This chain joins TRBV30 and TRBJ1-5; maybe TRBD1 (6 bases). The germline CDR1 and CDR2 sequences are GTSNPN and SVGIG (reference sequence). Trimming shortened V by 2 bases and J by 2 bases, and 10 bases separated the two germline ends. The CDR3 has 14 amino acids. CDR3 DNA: TGTGCCTGGAGTAGAGGGGGGGGCAATCAGCCCCAGCATTTT. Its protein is CAWSRGGGNQPQHF. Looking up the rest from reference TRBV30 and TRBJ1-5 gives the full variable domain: SQTIHQWPATLVQPVGSPLSLECTVEGTSNPNLYWYRQAAGRGLQLLFYSVGIGQISSEVPQNLSASRPQDRQFILSSKKLLLSDSGFYLCAWSRGGGNQPQHFGDGTRLSIL.

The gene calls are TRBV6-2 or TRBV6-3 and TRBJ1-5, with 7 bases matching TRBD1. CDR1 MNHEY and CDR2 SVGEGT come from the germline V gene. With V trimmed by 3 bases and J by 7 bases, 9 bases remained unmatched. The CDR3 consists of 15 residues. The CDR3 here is CASSYMVTGEQPQHF. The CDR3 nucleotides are TGTGCCAGCAGTTATATGGTCACAGGGGAGCAGCCCCAGCATTTT.

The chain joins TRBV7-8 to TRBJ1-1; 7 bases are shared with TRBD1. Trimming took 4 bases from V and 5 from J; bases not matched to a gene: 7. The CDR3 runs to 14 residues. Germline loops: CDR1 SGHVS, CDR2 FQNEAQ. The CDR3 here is CASSSGQTWTEAFF. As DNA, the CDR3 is TGTGCCAGCAGCTCGGGACAGACGTGGACTGAAGCTTTCTTT.

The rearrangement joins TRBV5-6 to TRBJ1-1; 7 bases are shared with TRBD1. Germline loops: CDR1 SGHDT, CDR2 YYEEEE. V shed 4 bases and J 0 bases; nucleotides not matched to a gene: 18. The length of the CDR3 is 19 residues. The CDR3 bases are TGTGCCAGCAGCCATCGTTACAAGACAGGGCATCAGATGAACACTGAAGCTTTCTTT. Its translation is CASSHRYKTGHQMNTEAFF. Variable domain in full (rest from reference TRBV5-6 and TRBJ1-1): DAGVTQSPTHLIKTRGQQVTLRCSPKSGHDTVSWYQQALGQGPQFIFQYYEEEERQRGNFPDRFSGHQFPNYSSELNVNALLLGDSALYLCASSHRYKTGHQMNTEAFFGQGTRLTVV.

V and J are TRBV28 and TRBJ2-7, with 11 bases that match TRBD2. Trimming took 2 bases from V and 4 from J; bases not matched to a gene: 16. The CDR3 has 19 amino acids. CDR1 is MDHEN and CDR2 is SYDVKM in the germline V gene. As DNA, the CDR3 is TGTGCCAGCAGTTTACGGCGACATAGCGGGGGGGCTGAATTTTACGAGCAGTACTTC. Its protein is CASSLRRHSGGAEFYEQYF.

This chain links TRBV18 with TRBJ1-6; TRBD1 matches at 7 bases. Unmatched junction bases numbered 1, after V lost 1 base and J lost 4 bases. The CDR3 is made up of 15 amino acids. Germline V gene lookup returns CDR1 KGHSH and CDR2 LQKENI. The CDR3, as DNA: TGTGCCAGCTCACCACAGACAGGGTATAATTCACCCCTCCACTTT. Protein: CASSPQTGYNSPLHF.

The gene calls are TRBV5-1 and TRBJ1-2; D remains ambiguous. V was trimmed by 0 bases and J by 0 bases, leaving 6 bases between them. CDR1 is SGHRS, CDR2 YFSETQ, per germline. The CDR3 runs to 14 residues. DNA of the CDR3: TGCGCCAGCAGCTTGGATCCCTCTAACTATGGCTACACCTTC. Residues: CASSLDPSNYGYTF.

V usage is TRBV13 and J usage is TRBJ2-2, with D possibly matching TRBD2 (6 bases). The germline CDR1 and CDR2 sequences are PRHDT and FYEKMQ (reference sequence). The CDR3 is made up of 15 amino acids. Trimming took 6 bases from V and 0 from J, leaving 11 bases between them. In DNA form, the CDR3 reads TGTGCCAGCAGTCTCCCGGGGGCGAACACCGGGGAGCTGTTTTTT. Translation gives CASSLPGANTGELFF.

Here the CDR3 DNA reads TGTGCCAGCTCCCGGGACTACGAGCAGTACTTC. Amino acid sequence: CASSRDYEQYF. This chain connects TRBV18 to TRBJ2-7; D may be TRBD2 (5 bases). Germline V CDR1 and CDR2: KGHSH, LQKENI. V gave up 6 bases and J gave up 3 bases, with 6 bases separating them. The CDR3 runs to 11 residues.

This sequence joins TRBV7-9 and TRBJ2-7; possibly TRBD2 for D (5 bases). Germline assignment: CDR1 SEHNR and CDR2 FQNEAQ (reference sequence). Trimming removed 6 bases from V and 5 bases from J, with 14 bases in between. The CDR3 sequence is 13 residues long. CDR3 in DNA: TGTGCCAGCAGACTTGGGGTCGGGAACGAGCAGTACTTC. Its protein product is CASRLGVGNEQYF.

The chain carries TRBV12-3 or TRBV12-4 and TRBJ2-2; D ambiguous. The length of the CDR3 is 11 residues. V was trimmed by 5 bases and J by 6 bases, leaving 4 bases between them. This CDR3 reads CASSPSGELFF. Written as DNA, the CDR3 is TGTGCCAGCAGTCCATCCGGGGAGCTGTTTTTT.

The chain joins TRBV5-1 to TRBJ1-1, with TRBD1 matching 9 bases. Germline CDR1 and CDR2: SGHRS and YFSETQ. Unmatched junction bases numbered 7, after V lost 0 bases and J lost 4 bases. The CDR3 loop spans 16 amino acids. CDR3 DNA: TGCGCCAGCAGCTTGGACGGGACAGGGAAAGCCACTGAAGCTTTCTTT. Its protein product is CASSLDGTGKATEAFF.

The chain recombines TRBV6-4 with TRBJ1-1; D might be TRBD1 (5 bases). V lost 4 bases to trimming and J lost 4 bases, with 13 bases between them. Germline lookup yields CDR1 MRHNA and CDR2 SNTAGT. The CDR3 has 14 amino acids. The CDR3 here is CASSVRGGSTEAFF. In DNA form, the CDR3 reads TGTGCCAGCAGTGTCCGCGGGGGGAGCACTGAAGCTTTCTTT.

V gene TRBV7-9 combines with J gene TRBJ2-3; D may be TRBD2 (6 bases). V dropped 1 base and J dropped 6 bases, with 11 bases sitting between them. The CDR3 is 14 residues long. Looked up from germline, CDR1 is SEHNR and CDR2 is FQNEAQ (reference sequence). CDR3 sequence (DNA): TGTGCCAGCAGCTTAGGAGGGAGGAGGGATACGCAGTATTTT. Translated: CASSLGGRRDTQYF.

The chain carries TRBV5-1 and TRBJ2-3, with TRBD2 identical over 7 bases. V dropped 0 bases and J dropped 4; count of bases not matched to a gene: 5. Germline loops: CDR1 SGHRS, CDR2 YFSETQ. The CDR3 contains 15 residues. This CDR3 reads CASSLGTRGPDTQYF. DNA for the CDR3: TGCGCCAGCAGCTTGGGGACTAGAGGCCCAGATACGCAGTATTTT. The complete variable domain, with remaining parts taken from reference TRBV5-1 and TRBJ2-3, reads KAGVTQTPRYLIKTRGQQVTLSCSPISGHRSVSWYQQTPGQGLQFLFEYFSETQRNKGNFPGRFSGRQFSNSRSEMNVSTLELGDSALYLCASSLGTRGPDTQYFGPGTRLTVL.

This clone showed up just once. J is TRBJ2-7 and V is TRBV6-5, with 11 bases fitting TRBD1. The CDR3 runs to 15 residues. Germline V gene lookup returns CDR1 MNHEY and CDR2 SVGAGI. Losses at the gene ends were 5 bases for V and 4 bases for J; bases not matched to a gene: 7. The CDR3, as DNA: TGTGCCAGCAGTCCCCGGACAGGGGGCGCGTACGAGCAGTACTTC. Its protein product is CASSPRTGGAYEQYF.

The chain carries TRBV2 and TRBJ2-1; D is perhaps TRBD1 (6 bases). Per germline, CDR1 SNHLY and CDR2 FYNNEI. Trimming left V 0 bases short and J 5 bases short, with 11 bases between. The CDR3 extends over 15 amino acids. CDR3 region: CASSEARQVDNEQFF. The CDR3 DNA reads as TGTGCCAGCAGTGAAGCGCGACAGGTAGACAATGAGCAGTTCTTC.